These T cell receptor beta chains were read from a single sample in a study of T cells in Graves' hyperthyroidism and ophthalmopathy. A single record per CDR3 protein comes from TCRdb applying MiXCR to the multiplex PCR reads. The data hold hundreds of thousands of distinct CDR3 sequences, with less than 20% observed a single time. Sequencing was performed on blood. These receptors were taken from a woman younger than 35 with Graves' hyperthyroidism. Each CDR3 is given with its conserved first and last residue. Each record gives: D gene, clone size, J gene, V gene, CDR3 DNA, CDR3 protein. A D gene is named only where the DNA matches it firmly. Part of the rows lack a size; the others show once, few, many or a class for expanded clones.

>TRBD1|many|TRBJ2-3|TRBV9
TGTGCCAGCAGCGTAGAGGTTGCGACAGGGAGAGATACGCAGTATTTT
CASSVEVATGRDTQYF
>.|.|TRBJ2-3|TRBV10-3
TGTGCCATCAGTGACCCTACGAGGAGGGGGAAGGAGGCAGATACGCAGTATTTT
CAISDPTRRGKEADTQYF
>.|few|TRBJ2-2|TRBV19
TGTGCCAGTAGTACCGCTAGGACCGGGGAGCTGTTTTTT
CASSTARTGELFF
>.|many|TRBJ2-1|TRBV18
TGTGCCAGCTCAGCGGACAGACTCAATGAGCAGTTCTTC
CASSADRLNEQFF
>.|many|TRBJ2-5|TRBV12-5
TGTGCTAGTGGTTTGTTGGGAGAAGAGACCCAGTACTTC
CASGLLGEETQYF
>.|many|TRBJ1-1|TRBV12-3/TRBV12-4
TGTGCCAGCAGTATAGGGGGGGAAGCTTTCTTT
CASSIGGEAFF
>.|many|TRBJ1-6|TRBV2
TGTGCCAGCACCCCCGGGTGGGGTTCACCCCTCCACTTT
CASTPGWGSPLHF
>.|many|TRBJ2-5|TRBV3-1
TGTGCCAGCAGCCAAGAAGTCCCATCCATTCAAGAGACCCAGTACTTC
CASSQEVPSIQETQYF
>TRBD1|many|TRBJ1-1|TRBV5-1
TGCGCCAGCAGCTCACAGGGGGGTTTAGACACTGAAGCTTTCTTT
CASSSQGGLDTEAFF
>TRBD2|many|TRBJ2-7|TRBV24-1
TGTGCCACCAGTGATTTGCCCGGGCCCGGGGGGTTCGCCGAGCAGTACTTC
CATSDLPGPGGFAEQYF
>.|many|TRBJ1-2|TRBV7-9
TGTGCCAGCAGCCCAGGGGTTTTCGGCTACACCTTC
CASSPGVFGYTF
>.|.|TRBJ2-1|TRBV5-5
TGTGCCAGCAGCTTGGACAGTCGCTCCTACAATGAGCAGTTCTTC
CASSLDSRSYNEQFF
>TRBD1|many|TRBJ2-1|TRBV2
TGTGCCAGCAGCGGACAGGGAACGGGCAATGAGCAGTTCTTC
CASSGQGTGNEQFF
>.|.|TRBJ1-1|TRBV27
TGTGCCAGCAGCGCGAAGGGACGGAACACTGAAGCTTTCTTT
CASSAKGRNTEAFF
>.|many|TRBJ1-2|TRBV20-1
TGCAGTGCCTCGGGAGGCCGAAACTATGGCTACACCTTC
CSASGGRNYGYTF
>TRBD1|few|TRBJ1-1|TRBV6-1
TGTGCCAGCAGTAAGGAGGACCGGGACAGCAAGAACACTGAAGCTTTCTTT
CASSKEDRDSKNTEAFF
>.|many|TRBJ1-4|TRBV18
TGTGCCAGCTCACCGGGGGCCCCTTCAGGGGAAAAACTGTTTTTT
CASSPGAPSGEKLFF
>TRBD1|few|TRBJ2-1|TRBV19
TGTGCCAGTAGTCAACGGGACAGGGGATCCTACAATGAGCAGTTCTTC
CASSQRDRGSYNEQFF
>TRBD2|.|TRBJ2-3|TRBV30
TGTGCCTGGAGTAGAGCGGGGGCCTTCACAGATACGCAGTATTTT
CAWSRAGAFTDTQYF
>.|many|TRBJ2-7|TRBV18
TGTGCCAGCTCCCCACAGGGTAACGGCTACGAGCAGTACTTC
CASSPQGNGYEQYF
>.|few|TRBJ2-1|TRBV7-3
TGTGCCAGCAGCTTAAGAGGGAGTGATCAGTTCTTC
CASSLRGSDQFF
>TRBD1|.|TRBJ2-1|TRBV7-2
TGTGCCAGCAGCTTAGCCCGGACAGGGTACAATGAGCAGTTCTTC
CASSLARTGYNEQFF
>TRBD1|many|TRBJ1-1|TRBV5-1
TGCGCCAGCAGCTTGGCGGGACAGAGCAACACTGAAGCTTTCTTT
CASSLAGQSNTEAFF
>.|few|TRBJ2-5|TRBV5-4
TGTGCCAGCAGCTTGACTAGAAGCGGGTTACAAGAGACCCAGTACTTC
CASSLTRSGLQETQYF
>TRBD1|many|TRBJ2-2|TRBV7-3
TGTGCCAGCAGCCTCTCGTTGGGACAGAGGACCGGGGAGCTGTTTTTT
CASSLSLGQRTGELFF
>.|.|TRBJ2-7|TRBV5-5
TGTGCCAGCACTGACACCGGACGGGCCTACGAGCAGTACTTC
CASTDTGRAYEQYF
>TRBD1|many|TRBJ2-7|TRBV18
TGTGCCAGCTCAGACTTGACAGGGCTAAGGCAGTACTTC
CASSDLTGLRQYF
>TRBD1|.|TRBJ2-7|TRBV29-1
TGCAGCGCCATAGGACAGGGGGGCTCCTACGAGCAGTACTTC
CSAIGQGGSYEQYF
>TRBD1|many|TRBJ2-3|TRBV6-6
TGTGCCAGCAGTTACTCGAAGGCAGGGGGCCTGGATACGCAGTATTTT
CASSYSKAGGLDTQYF
>.|many|TRBJ1-2|TRBV10-3
TGTGCCATCAGAGCCACCACCGGGACTCCCGGCTACACCTTC
CAIRATTGTPGYTF
>.|many|TRBJ1-4|TRBV3-1
TGTGCCAGCAGCCAGAACGCCTTGAGCGAAAAACTGTTTTTT
CASSQNALSEKLFF
>.|many|TRBJ2-1|TRBV3-1
TGTGCCAGCAGCCACAGGCGCTACAATGAGCAGTTCTTC
CASSHRRYNEQFF
>TRBD2|many|TRBJ2-1|TRBV20-1
TGCAGTGCTAGCCGGACTAGCGGGAGGGGGACATCCTACAATGAGCAGTTCTTC
CSASRTSGRGTSYNEQFF
>TRBD1|.|TRBJ2-7|TRBV5-5
TGTGCCAGCAGCTTGACAGGGGGCGCGGGCTACGAGCAGTACTTC
CASSLTGGAGYEQYF
>.|many|TRBJ2-1|TRBV2
TGTGCCAGCAGCGTACATCCTTGGGGGCGGGGTGAGCAGTTCTTC
CASSVHPWGRGEQFF
>TRBD2|many|TRBJ2-5|TRBV28
TGTGCCAGCAGTCCCGTCGGGAGGGAGGGGGAGACCCAGTACTTC
CASSPVGREGETQYF
>.|many|TRBJ1-5|TRBV6-1
TGTGCCAGCAGATCAGGGTTCGCCAATCAGCCCCAGCATTTT
CASRSGFANQPQHF
>.|many|TRBJ1-6|TRBV11-2
TGTGCCAGCAGCTTAGACCAGGGACATTCACCCCTCCACTTT
CASSLDQGHSPLHF
>TRBD2|many|TRBJ2-7|TRBV4-1
TGCGCCAGCAGCCAAGATCCCGGACTAGCGGGAGAGCAGTACTTC
CASSQDPGLAGEQYF
>.|few|TRBJ1-1|TRBV5-1
TGCGCCAGCAGCGAAAACAACCCGGCAGGGATGGTTGGGTTTGTGAACACTGAAGCTTTCTTT
CASSENNPAGMVGFVNTEAFF
>.|many|TRBJ2-1|TRBV4-2
TGTGCCAGCAGCCAAGACATCGCGGGGAATGAGCAGTTCTTC
CASSQDIAGNEQFF
>TRBD1|many|TRBJ1-2|TRBV6-1
TGTGCCAGCAGTGTCGGACCGGGACAGAGCACCTATGGCTACACCTTC
CASSVGPGQSTYGYTF
>TRBD1|many|TRBJ1-4|TRBV7-9
TGTGCCAGCAGCTTACCGGGACAGGGGAATGAAAAACTGTTTTTT
CASSLPGQGNEKLFF
>.|.|TRBJ2-2|TRBV12-3/TRBV12-4
TGTGCCAGCATCCTGGGAGGTCGGAACACCGGGGAGCTGTTTTTT
CASILGGRNTGELFF
>TRBD2|.|TRBJ2-5|TRBV2
TGTGCCAGCAGCGGGACTAGCGGTTTGGAGACCCAGTACTTC
CASSGTSGLETQYF
>.|many|TRBJ2-1|TRBV20-1
TGCAGTGCTAGTAATAGTGTTGAGCAGTTCTTC
CSASNSVEQFF
>TRBD1|.|TRBJ1-1|TRBV24-1
TGTGCCACCGCTAGGGACAGTAACACTGAAGCTTTCTTT
CATARDSNTEAFF
>TRBD2|many|TRBJ2-2|TRBV12-3/TRBV12-4
TGTGCCAGCAGTTTAGACCTCGGGACTACGCGCGGGGAGCTGTTTTTT
CASSLDLGTTRGELFF
>TRBD2|few|TRBJ2-1|TRBV6-1
TGTGCCAGCTGGACTAGCGGGGGGGCCCCCCGGTTCTTC
CASWTSGGAPRFF
>.|.|TRBJ1-4|TRBV6-1
TGTGCCAGCAGTGAAGAGGGATTCGGATACGAAAAACTGTTTTTT
CASSEEGFGYEKLFF
>.|few|TRBJ2-3|TRBV4-1
TGCGCCAGCAGTGCCGGGGACGGGACAGATACGCAGTATTTT
CASSAGDGTDTQYF
>TRBD2|.|TRBJ2-1|TRBV7-8
TGTGCCAGCAGCTTAGAACTTGGACTAGCGGGGGGGCGCGGTGAGCAGTTCTTC
CASSLELGLAGGRGEQFF
>TRBD1|many|TRBJ1-1|TRBV9
TGTGCCAGCAGCTCCCGGGACAGTTACACTGAAGCTTTCTTT
CASSSRDSYTEAFF
>.|.|TRBJ2-2|TRBV9
TGTGCCAGCAGCGTAACCGGGCACAATACCGGGGAGCTGTTTTTT
CASSVTGHNTGELFF
>TRBD2|many|TRBJ2-1|TRBV7-2
TGTGCCAGCAGCCCCTTCACTAGCGGGAGGGTCAATGAGCAGTTCTTC
CASSPFTSGRVNEQFF
>.|.|TRBJ2-3|TRBV12-3/TRBV12-4
TGTGCCAGCGGTAATCGAAGCACAGATACGCAGTATTTT
CASGNRSTDTQYF
>TRBD2|many|TRBJ2-1|TRBV29-1
TGCAGCGTTGAAGAACTAGCGGGGTACAATGAGCAGTTCTTC
CSVEELAGYNEQFF
>.|many|TRBJ2-3|TRBV7-2
TGTGCCAGCAGCGACGACCCCAGGGGCACAGATACGCAGTATTTT
CASSDDPRGTDTQYF
>.|.|TRBJ2-5|TRBV30
TGTGCCTGGAGTCCCCAGGGCAGGCCCCCAGAGACCCAGTACTTC
CAWSPQGRPPETQYF